The 10 T cell receptor beta chains below were found in one sample sequenced in a study of CD8+ T cells in alopecia areata. As part of sample collection, lesional scalp punch biopsies and peripheral blood were taken from alopecia areata patients. After isolation, RNA underwent reverse transcription to generate cDNA as the sequencing template. The assay was immunoSEQ multiplex PCR, and TCRdb's table has in-frame clones only and misses some. The table shows 20,000 or so clones, with 66% occurring only once. This material consisted of skin, taken at week 0. The receptors here all came from a human donor with alopecia areata.

This chain links TRBV30 with TRBJ1-4; no firm D call. V was trimmed by 2 bases and J by 7 bases, leaving 11 bases between them. The CDR3 spans 13 residues. CDR1 is GTSNPN, CDR2 SVGIG, per germline (reference sequence). DNA for the CDR3: TGTGCCTGGAGTAACCCACTAGGTGAAAAACTGTTTTTT. The encoded protein is CAWSNPLGEKLFF.

This clone was observed a handful of times. The chain carries TRBV5-6 and TRBJ1-2, with D uncertain. Trimming took off 2 bases at V and 4 bases at J, with 9 bases between the two ends. CDR3 length equals 13 residues. Germline loops: CDR1 SGHDT, CDR2 YYEEEE. CDR3 sequence (DNA): TGTGCCAGCAGCTTCGGGGAAATCTATGGCTACACCTTC. Encoded protein: CASSFGEIYGYTF.

In this sample, this clone turned up a few times. The J gene is TRBJ1-4, the V gene TRBV6-6; tentative D call: TRBD1 (6 bases). There are 15 residues in the CDR3. Germline CDR1 is MNHNY and CDR2 is SVGAGI (reference sequence). V dropped 6 bases and J dropped 7 bases, with 18 bases sitting between them. This chain's CDR3 is CASSLQPGASEKLFF. The CDR3 region has the DNA TGTGCCAGCAGCCTCCAGCCGGGGGCGTCTGAAAAACTGTTTTTT.

The rearrangement joins TRBV9 to TRBJ2-1; D gene unclear. From germline, CDR1 is SGDLS and CDR2 YYNGEE. The germline V and J ends were trimmed by 1 base and 0 bases, with 14 bases remaining between them. There are 17 residues in the CDR3. The CDR3 DNA reads as TGTGCCAGCAGCGTAAACCCCGACATGAGCTCCTACAATGAGCAGTTCTTC. Its protein is CASSVNPDMSSYNEQFF.

This clone has more than one count but fewer than ten. The same CDR3 also results from other DNA sequences found in this sample. This chain joins TRBV20-1 and TRBJ2-7; TRBD1 might be the D (6 bases). This CDR3 comprises 11 residues. Germline V gene lookup returns CDR1 DFQATT and CDR2 SNEGSKA (reference sequence). V shed 6 bases and J shed 6 bases, with 12 bases lying between them. The CDR3 is CSATPGAEQYF. DNA of the CDR3: TGCAGTGCCACCCCAGGGGCCGAGCAGTACTTC.

The rearrangement links TRBV6-1 to TRBJ2-7; D gene unclear. CDR1 is MNHNS, CDR2 SASEGT, per germline. V gave up 2 bases and J gave up 4 bases, with 21 bases separating them. The CDR3 consists of 17 residues. CDR3 nucleotides: TGTGCCAGCAGTGAATGGGCGTTCCCTTATTTCCCTTACGAGCAGTACTTC. It encodes CASSEWAFPYFPYEQYF.

CDR3 nucleotide sequence: TGTGCCAGCAGCCCCGAAGGGAATACGCAGTATTTT. Encoded protein: CASSPEGNTQYF. The chain is built from TRBV4-2 and TRBJ2-3, with D hard to call. This CDR3 has 12 residues. The ends were cut back, 4 bases at V and 7 bases at J, with 9 bases in the middle. Germline values: CDR1 LGHNA, CDR2 YNFKEQ.

The chain uses TRBV7-2 and TRBJ2-7; 7 nucleotides line up with TRBD1. The CDR3 has 15 amino acids. The junction had 10 bases not matched to a gene; V was cut back by 5 bases and J by 3 bases. The germline gives CDR1 SGHTA, CDR2 FQGNSA. CDR3 nucleotides: TGTGCCAGCAGCCTACAGGGGAATGGTTACTACGAGCAGTACTTC. Translating gives CASSLQGNGYYEQYF.

A few counts support this clone. The chain links TRBV7-8 to TRBJ2-2, with TRBD2 identical over 7 bases. The CDR3 contains 17 residues. Germline assignment: CDR1 SGHVS and CDR2 FQNEAQ. Trimming cost V 8 bases and J 1 base; bases outside gene matches: 13. CDR3 bases: TGTGCCAGCCTGCTCGGGACGGGGGGTCTGAACACCGGGGAGCTGTTTTTT. Translating gives CASLLGTGGLNTGELFF.

In this sample, this clone turned up once. The V call is TRBV5-6, the J call TRBJ2-5; 7 bases match TRBD1. Germline assignment: CDR1 SGHDT and CDR2 YYEEEE. This CDR3 has 16 residues. After removal of 1 base from V and 3 bases from J, the junction contained 9 bases not matched to a gene. The CDR3 DNA follows: TGTGCCAGCAGCTTGAGATCTGGGACAGAGAAAGAGACCCAGTACTTC. Protein: CASSLRSGTEKETQYF.